This T cell receptor beta chain was found in a study of T cell responses to AZD1222 COVID-19 vaccine. Study results and limitations: Baseline antibody screening turned up just a handful of seropositive AZD1222 recipients. Donors, mostly white British, included more females; clonal diversity was possibly underestimated.

Recipients boosted at about 4 weeks or about 12 weeks are pooled. The table came from immunoSEQ multiplex PCR; TCRdb's copy has only in-frame clones and leaves some out. The data show fewer than 5,500 clones, approximately 90% seen once. Note on this clone: Its antigen is unknown.

The V segment lost 4 bases and the J segment 6 bases; nucleotides outside the gene matches: 12. The CDR3 is 15 residues long. Germline V gives CDR1 SNHLY, CDR2 FYNNEI. This clonotype originated in an adult who received the AZD1222 COVID-19 vaccine. The sequencing here drew on peripheral blood, taken 28 days after the second AZD1222 dose. This chain joins TRBV2 and TRBJ2-7; 7 bases agree with TRBD2. The DNA of the CDR3 is TGTGCCAGCAGTGGATTCGGAGGGGAGGGACGCGAGCAGTACTTC. Protein: CASSGFGGEGREQYF. Looking up the rest from reference TRBV2 and TRBJ2-7 gives the full variable domain: EPEVTQTPSHQVTQMGQEVILRCVPISNHLYFYWYRQILGQKVEFLVSFYNNEISEKSEIFDDQFSVERPDGSNFTLKIRSTKLEDSAMYFCASSGFGGEGREQYFGPGTRLTVT.